Sequencing of this T cell receptor beta chain was carried out in a study of shared clonotypes between healthy human individuals (TCRdb year 2020). Regarding the research as a whole: The cohort included three men and a couple of women between 18 and 49 years of age. For each donor, CD4 naive and CD4 memory were each run on three plates, CD8 naive on two plates, and CD8 memory on one plate. The study deeply sequenced blood TCR repertoires of several healthy adults to estimate repertoire size and the extent of clonotype sharing between individuals. Different laboratories and diverse techniques were used to prepare libraries and sequence TCR repertoires, to increase sequencing depth and limit assay-specific biases. Between about 0.8 and 9.5 billion PBMCs per donor were obtained by leukapheresis.

Using the deep immunoSEQ assay, TCR CDR3 regions were amplified from genomic DNA by multiplex PCR. Extracted genomic DNA from each cell subset was distributed evenly across all wells of several immunoSEQ 96-well plates, and each plate was treated as a replicate. For sorted subsets, each replicate PCR was loaded with approximately 200 ng genomic DNA, equivalent to about 30,000 T cell genomes. The purified libraries were quantified using a Qubit 3.0 fluorometer, sized with a Bioanalyzer 2100, and then quantified again using the KAPA Library Quantification kit. A separate single-read 150-cycle Illumina NextSeq 550 flow cell was used to sequence each immunoSEQ 96-well plate. As for the authors' bioinformatics: Because the immunoSEQ output included only junctional sequences and no quality scores, the filtering could not be the same as the filtering used for full-length reads. Sequences were annotated with PyIR, a Python wrapper for IgBLAST v1.9, and V/J genes and CDR3 were assigned using IMGT germline references. Any read was removed if the V/J assignment was weak (E-value above 1e-6), the CDR3 was missing, or the read contained stop codons, out-of-frame junctions, or ambiguous translated residues. V3J clonotypes were defined by identical inferred V gene, J gene, and CDR3 amino acid sequence. The percentage overlap between two repertoires was calculated by dividing the number of shared unique clonotypes by the size of the smaller repertoire. RTK rarefaction, the Chao1 estimator, and Recon v2.1 estimates of unobserved clonotypes were used to assess repertoire richness. OLGA was used to compute generation probabilities for all TCRbeta clonotypes that the gDNA method yielded from a few donors. TCRdb provides this immuneACCESS table in a form limited to in-frame rearrangements. Some clones are lacking; in checked studies, under half of them reflect an unresolved V gene, and why the rest are absent is not known. The DNA gave D and trimming, while V, J and clone size come from that table. Within this sample are about 820,000 clones, with over 90% of them counted one time only. Of the sample, around 24% is held by the ten largest clones.

CD8 naive samples consisted of CD45RO-negative cells that were positively selected for CCR7, yielding a CD45RA+CCR7+ population without TemRA cells. The donors were healthy, HIV-negative adults with no recently reported acute infections or vaccinations. Only Caucasian adults living in Nashville, Tennessee, USA were represented among the donors. Blood was obtained by leukapheresis, after which PBMCs were separated by Ficoll-Histopaque density gradient centrifugation and cryopreserved in liquid nitrogen vapor phase. Purity and quantity of every magnetically sorted T cell population were checked by analytical flow cytometry. From each sorted fraction, genomic DNA was isolated and quantified by UV absorbance on a Nanodrop 2000c. Measured from the cysteine to the phenylalanine, the CDR3 is 15 residues long. The kept DNA is CDR3 alone, 45 bases in frame from the first base. V loses 1 base, J loses 6 bases, and the germline ends lie 16 bases apart. As encoded in the germline V gene (reference sequence), CDR1 is SEHNR while CDR2 is FQNEAQ.

Here is what the overall study found, with its caveats: Compared with non-shared clonotypes, the clonotypes found in all four sorted-subset donors had higher generation probabilities. Sampling was restricted to blood, and TCR repertoires in tissues likely differ from the TCR repertoires found in blood. Based on pairwise subsampling, the degree of clonotype sharing among donors was expected to be affected by sequencing depth. Because the study included only a small number of donors, the genetic and exposure-history diversity represented was limited. Even with the large sequencing depth, rarefaction of the sorted-subset datasets indicated that sequencing was incomplete. Naive subsets generally had larger estimated clonotype richness than memory subsets did. Across four donors, about 5.2% of naive CD4, over 3% of naive CD8, around 2.5% of memory CD4, and roughly 0.41% of memory CD8 clonotypes were shared.

In its sample, this clone was seen once. The antigen it recognizes is unknown. No per-base quality is available; no much larger clone lies one base away. Sequencing was carried out using naive CD8+ T cells sorted from blood. The intended sense of this specimen's cell subset or site label: CD45RA+CCR7+. This TCR came from a man in his thirties or forties in good health. The chain couples TRBV7-9 to TRBJ2-7; the D region possibly corresponds to TRBD2 (5 bases align). The bases are TGTGCCAGCAGCTTAGTTTCAGCGTCTAGCCCCGAGCAGTACTTC. Its product reads: CASSLVSASSPEQYF.